This is a list of T cell receptor beta chains from one sample in a study of shared clonotypes between healthy human individuals. Method: immunoSEQ multiplex PCR; TCRdb's copy keeps in-frame clones and lacks some. The repertoire holds around 2,000,000 clones, with 90% to 95% as singletons. The specimen was naive CD8+ T cells from PBMCs. Receptors originate from a man between 18 and 35 years old in good health. Some clones in this sample may be carry-over from other donors' samples. Each CDR3 is given with its conserved first and last residue. D genes are given only for firm matches.

NA | TRBJ2-1 | TRBV27 | 16 | CASSLFQGLSYNEQFF | TGTGCCAGCAGTTTATTTCAGGGGCTCTCCTACAATGAGCAGTTCTTC
NA | TRBJ2-1 | TRBV29-1 | 10 | CSAGTGEQFF | TGCAGCGCGGGAACCGGTGAGCAGTTCTTC
TRBD1 | TRBJ2-7 | TRBV15 | 14 | CATSPRDRGSEQYF | TGTGCCACCAGCCCTAGGGACAGGGGGTCCGAGCAGTACTTC
TRBD2 | TRBJ2-1 | TRBV27 | 16 | CASSWAGGLWYNEQFF | TGTGCCAGCAGTTGGGCGGGGGGGCTCTGGTACAATGAGCAGTTCTTC
NA | TRBJ1-3 | TRBV28 | 14 | CASSLLRSGNTIYF | TGTGCCAGCAGCCTACTTAGATCTGGAAACACCATATATTTT
TRBD1 | TRBJ1-4 | TRBV30 | 17 | CAWSPQQGLRANEKLFF | TGTGCCTGGAGTCCACAACAGGGGTTGAGGGCTAATGAAAAACTGTTTTTT
NA | TRBJ2-3 | TRBV9 | 16 | CASSVSSGYGTDTQYF | TGTGCCAGCAGCGTTAGTTCCGGGTACGGGACAGATACGCAGTATTTT
NA | TRBJ2-2 | TRBV29-1 | 12 | CSVGEGPGELFF | TGCAGCGTTGGAGAGGGGCCCGGGGAGCTGTTTTTT
NA | TRBJ2-2 | TRBV28 | 13 | CASSPRVDGELFF | TGTGCCAGCAGCCCAAGGGTGGACGGGGAGCTGTTTTTT
NA | TRBJ1-2 | TRBV7-9 | 15 | CASSLESGILFGYTF | TGTGCCAGCAGCCTAGAGTCAGGGATCCTGTTTGGCTACACCTTC
TRBD2 | TRBJ2-7 | TRBV5-5 | 16 | CASSSGGTAGAYEQYF | TGTGCCAGCAGCTCGGGAGGGACGGCGGGGGCCTACGAGCAGTACTTC
NA | TRBJ1-1 | TRBV11-2 | 19 | CASSTRPAAEAKMYTEAFF | TGTGCCAGCAGCACCCGCCCTGCGGCAGAAGCAAAAATGTACACTGAAGCTTTCTTT
NA | TRBJ1-2 | TRBV30 | 14 | CAWSENRADYGYTF | TGTGCCTGGAGTGAGAACAGGGCCGACTATGGCTACACCTTC
NA | TRBJ2-7 | TRBV5-6 | 14 | CASTIKAGYYEQYF | TGTGCCAGCACCATTAAGGCCGGATACTACGAGCAGTACTTC